Listed here are 23 T cell receptor beta chains from one sample, sequenced in a study of post-analysis software for immune sequencing data (dated by TCRdb to 2014 to 2015). Overall study outcomes, separate from this receptor: Four to six TRBV segments, including TRBV5-6, TRBV5-1 and TRBV20-1, were significantly more frequent in patients than controls.

The library was prepared using PCR. TCRdb shows the sequencer as Illumina HiSeq 2500. Unique molecular identifiers were incorporated into TCR beta cDNA libraries to reduce PCR and sequencing biases. In-frame beta chains were kept once TCRdb had trimmed the public reads at Q25 with fastp and called clones with MiXCR. Rows with a matching CDR3 protein are joined into one entry that keeps the most common DNA and genes. In all, the sample holds some 370,000 distinct CDR3 sequences, and roughly 35% of those were seen once. The ten largest clones add up to 10% to 15% of the sample. Which antigens these TCRs recognize remains unknown. The specimen sequenced was blood. These receptors were taken from a girl aged 10 to 17 with multiple sclerosis.

The chain employs TRBV20-1 and TRBJ2-3, with 7 bases that match TRBD1. The V and J ends lost 5 bases and 1 base, in that order; junction bases with no gene match: 9. Germline V gene lookup returns CDR1 DFQATT and CDR2 SNEGSKA (reference sequence). This CDR3 comprises 15 residues. In DNA, the CDR3 is TGCAGTGCTCAGAACCGGGACAGAGGCACAGATACGCAGTATTTT. This sequence encodes CSAQNRDRGTDTQYF.

This clonotype was seen only a few times. The chain recombines TRBV20-1 with TRBJ2-1, with TRBD2 matching over 15 bases. The CDR3 is 15 amino acids. J was trimmed by 7 bases and V by 3 bases; bases with no gene match: 4. Per germline, CDR1 DFQATT and CDR2 SNEGSKA (reference sequence). CDR3 DNA: TGCAGTGCTAGGACCGGGACTAGCGGGGGGAATGAGCAGTTCTTC. This codes for CSARTGTSGGNEQFF.

The chain's CDR3 is CSVELRQGVNNEQYF. The DNA for the CDR3 is TGCAGCGTTGAGCTAAGGCAGGGGGTGAACAATGAGCAGTACTTC. V is TRBV29-1 and J is TRBJ2-5; 7 nucleotides agree with TRBD1. After removal of 3 bases from V and 11 bases from J, the junction contained 18 bases not matched to a gene. This CDR3 is built from 15 residues. Per germline, CDR1 SQVTM and CDR2 ANQGSEA.

This chain connects TRBV20-1 to TRBJ2-5; D tentatively reads TRBD1 or TRBD2 (6 bases each). The length of the CDR3 is 15 residues. V lost 6 bases to trimming and J lost 1 base, with 18 bases between them. The germline V gene encodes CDR1 DFQATT and CDR2 SNEGSKA (reference sequence). The DNA for the CDR3 is TGCAGTGCCGCAGTCCCTACGGGGGCCCAAGAGACCCAGTACTTC. Translated: CSAAVPTGAQETQYF.

In regard to this clonotype: At one end, the junction sequence differs from germline, possibly due to a read error. The rearrangement uses TRBV5-1 and TRBJ2-2; a weak D match, TRBD1 (6 bases). Germline CDR1 reads SGHRS; CDR2 reads YFSETQ. This CDR3 region has 16 residues. The CDR3 nucleotides read TGCGCCAGCAGCTTGGAGGCAGGGGCGAACGCCGGGGAGCTGTTTTTT. Translation gives CASSLEAGANAGELFF.

In regard to this clonotype: This clone may be a read error of a much larger clone one base away. The genes are TRBV4-3 and TRBJ2-1, with D uncertain. Germline CDR1 and CDR2: LGHNA and YSLEER. The CDR3 runs to 16 residues. CDR3 bases: TGCGCCAGCAGCCAAGGTATAGCCAGCTCCTACACTGAGCAGTTCTTC. Protein product: CASSQGIASSYTEQFF.

The CDR3 loop is CASSPTGVIPSYNEQFF. The CDR3 DNA sequence: TGTGCCAGCAGCCCAACGGGGGTGATACCATCCTACAATGAGCAGTTCTTC. This chain connects TRBV3-1 to TRBJ2-1; possibly TRBD2 for D (6 bases). Germline V CDR1 and CDR2: LGHDT, YNNKEL (reference sequence). The CDR3 spans 17 residues. The V end lost 4 bases, the J end lost 1 base, and 17 bases lay between the germline ends.

The chain couples TRBV10-3 to TRBJ2-7, with TRBD1 matching over 7 bases. The CDR3 runs 16 residues. After removal of 2 bases from V and 3 bases from J, the junction contained 10 bases not matched to a gene. Germline CDR1 and CDR2: ENHRY and SYGVKD. The CDR3, as DNA: TGTGCCATCAGTGAGACAGACAGGGTTCTTAACTACGAGCAGTACTTC. Translated, it gives CAISETDRVLNYEQYF.

CDR3 nucleotides: TGTGCCAGCAGTTTCGAACAGAGAACTAATGAAAAACTGTTTTTT. Translating it yields CASSFEQRTNEKLFF. This chain joins TRBV12-3 or TRBV12-4 and TRBJ1-4, with D uncertain. Trimming removed 3 bases at V and 1 base at J, with 9 bases between. CDR3 length equals 15 residues.

This clonotype came up a few times. This rearrangement joins TRBV6-6 to TRBJ2-3, with no clear D. CDR3 length: 13 amino acids. Per germline, CDR1 MNHNY and CDR2 SVGAGI (reference sequence). V lost 7 bases to trimming and J lost 6 bases, with 14 bases between them. The CDR3 loop is CASISRGRDTQYF. The CDR3, as DNA: TGTGCCAGCATTAGTCGTGGCAGGGATACGCAGTATTTT.

The V and J genes are TRBV5-1 and TRBJ1-2, with D uncertain. Germline V gene data show CDR1 as SGHRS and CDR2 as YFSETQ. V shed 1 base and J shed 8 bases, with 15 bases lying between them. This CDR3 is 14 amino acids long. Here the CDR3 reads CASSLLQQTGGYTF. DNA for the CDR3: TGCGCCAGCAGCTTGTTACAGCAGACTGGAGGCTACACCTTC.

This clonotype was seen a few times. The chain employs TRBV29-1 and TRBJ1-1; no reliable D call. CDR1 SQVTM and CDR2 ANQGSEA come from the germline V gene. Trimming stripped 4 bases from V and 11 bases from J, with 14 bases between. CDR3 length: 11 residues. The CDR3 here is CSVVGEVRAFF. In nucleotides, the CDR3 is TGCAGCGTTGTAGGAGAAGTCCGCGCTTTCTTT.

This clonotype was seen a handful of times. The chain employs TRBV4-1 and TRBJ1-2, with unresolved D. The CDR3 contains 14 residues. V lost 4 bases and J 6 bases, leaving 15 bases between the germline ends. The germline V gene encodes CDR1 MGHRA and CDR2 YSYEKL. CDR3 region: CASSRPRELHGYTF. The CDR3 DNA is TGCGCCAGCAGCCGACCGAGGGAGCTCCATGGCTACACCTTC.

This clonotype was detected only a few times. This chain links TRBV29-1 with TRBJ2-2; TRBD1 is a possible D gene (8 bases). CDR1 is SQVTM and CDR2 is ANQGSEA in the germline V gene. The CDR3 has 17 amino acids. The V and J ends lost 5 bases and 2 bases respectively, with 21 bases between them. CDR3 sequence: CSVRGGPGGLNTGELFF. The CDR3 bases are TGCAGCGTTAGGGGGGGGCCAGGGGGCCTTAACACCGGGGAGCTGTTTTTT.

Note on this clonotype: The junction departs from the called germline gene at one end, perhaps through a read error. The chain has TRBV12-3 or TRBV12-4 and TRBJ1-2, with D maybe TRBD1 (5 bases). CDR3 length: 12 amino acids. CDR3 in amino acids: CASSLGGSGDSF. CDR3 nucleotide sequence: TGTGCCAGCAGTTTAGGCGGGAGCGGAGACAGCTTC.

The gene calls are TRBV20-1 and TRBJ1-1; TRBD1 is a possible D gene (5 bases). V shed 6 bases and J shed 0 bases, with 14 bases lying between them. Germline assignment: CDR1 DFQATT and CDR2 SNEGSKA (reference sequence). The CDR3 consists of 14 residues. This CDR3 reads CSARRGSMNTEAFF. CDR3 DNA: TGCAGTGCCAGACGGGGCTCGATGAACACTGAAGCTTTCTTT.

This chain links TRBV7-9 with TRBJ1-2; 12 positions match TRBD1. Per the germline V gene, CDR1 is SEHNR and CDR2 is FQNEAQ (reference sequence). The CDR3 runs to 13 residues. V lost 4 bases and J lost 10; bases outside the gene matches: 4. CDR3 DNA sequence: TGTGCCAGCAGCTCCGGGACAGGGGGCGTCTACACCTTC. It is translated as CASSSGTGGVYTF. The whole variable domain, filled in from reference TRBV7-9 and TRBJ1-2, reads DTGVSQNPRHKITKRGQNVTFRCDPISEHNRLYWYRQTLGQGPEFLTYFQNEAQLEKSRLLSDRFSAERPKGSFSTLEIQRTEQGDSAMYLCASSSGTGGVYTFGSGTRLTVV.

This clonotype was picked up a small number of times. The genes are TRBV29-1 and TRBJ2-5, with 9 bases that match TRBD1. Judging by the DNA end, TRBJ2-7 fits better; the J call may be wrong. Germline assignment: CDR1 SQVTM and CDR2 ANQGSEA. The CDR3 covers 12 residues. The CDR3 here is CSVRTGDNEQYF. CDR3 sequence (DNA): TGCAGCGTGAGGACAGGGGACAACGAGCAGTACTTC.

This clonotype was detected ten times or more. The chain carries TRBV11-2 and TRBJ2-7; D is perhaps TRBD1 (5 bases). The CDR3 is 14 residues long. V dropped 5 bases and J dropped 2 bases, with 13 bases sitting between them. CDR1 and CDR2 (germline): SGHAT, FQNNGV. Here the CDR3 reads CASSLVQGTYEQYF. In DNA, the CDR3 is TGTGCCAGCAGCCTAGTCCAGGGAACCTACGAGCAGTACTTC.

V usage is TRBV29-1 and J usage is TRBJ2-1; 7 nucleotides match TRBD1. V shed 1 base, J shed 1 base, and the junction held 4 bases outside the gene matches. CDR3 length: 15 amino acids. The germline gives CDR1 SQVTM, CDR2 ANQGSEA. In DNA, the CDR3 is TGCAGCGTTGAAGTTTGGGACAGTTCCTACAATGAGCAGTTCTTC. It encodes CSVEVWDSSYNEQFF.

This chain links TRBV10-3 with TRBJ2-3; no reliable D call. This CDR3 comprises 13 residues. V was shortened by 0 bases and J by 4 bases, with 5 bases between the two germline ends. Looked up from germline, CDR1 is ENHRY and CDR2 is SYGVKD. The CDR3 here is CAISESNSDTQYF. The CDR3 DNA reads TGTGCCATCAGTGAGTCGAACTCAGATACGCAGTATTTT.

The chain recombines TRBV4-2 with TRBJ1-2; tentatively, D is TRBD1 (5 bases). The CDR3 totals 14 residues. V lost 0 bases, J lost 6 bases, and 11 bases lay in between. CDR1 and CDR2 (germline): LGHNA, YNFKEQ. The CDR3 coding sequence is TGTGCCAGCAGCCAAGATCTGGGGGGAAATGGCTACACCTTC. Residues: CASSQDLGGNGYTF.

The V call is TRBV10-3, the J call TRBJ2-3; 10 bases are a match to TRBD2. Germline values: CDR1 ENHRY, CDR2 SYGVKD. This CDR3 region has 15 residues. The V gene end was trimmed by 3 bases and the J gene end by 6 bases; junction bases not matched to a gene: 6. The CDR3 protein is CAISDASGGGDTQYF. The CDR3 coding sequence is TGTGCCATCAGTGATGCTAGCGGGGGAGGGGATACGCAGTATTTT.